The clone carrying this T cell receptor (beta chain) was seen repeatedly, ten times or more. What it recognizes is unknown. This record comes from a study of early T cells in non-severe SARS-CoV-2 infection. Germline CDR1 and CDR2: SQVTM and ANQGSEA. Deletions cut 6 bases from V and 6 bases from J, with 12 bases between. The CDR3 is made up of 12 amino acids. Each CDR3 protein gets one entry after TCRdb re-called the 5' RACE reads with MiXCR. The table lists approximately 48,000 distinct CDR3 sequences, about 6.3% of them singletons. General study findings and limits: The VDJdb matching leaned toward anti-spike CD8 responses and overlooked private and CD4 specificities.

The gene calls are TRBV29-1 and TRBJ2-1; D remains ambiguous. The sample was whole blood, taken at baseline. This clonotype was sampled from an adult who was a healthcare worker with PCR-confirmed SARS-CoV-2 infection or an uninfected control (not recorded which). The DNA of the CDR3 is TGCAGCGTCAGAATGCGGCTCAATGAGCAGTTCTTC. Translated, it gives CSVRMRLNEQFF.